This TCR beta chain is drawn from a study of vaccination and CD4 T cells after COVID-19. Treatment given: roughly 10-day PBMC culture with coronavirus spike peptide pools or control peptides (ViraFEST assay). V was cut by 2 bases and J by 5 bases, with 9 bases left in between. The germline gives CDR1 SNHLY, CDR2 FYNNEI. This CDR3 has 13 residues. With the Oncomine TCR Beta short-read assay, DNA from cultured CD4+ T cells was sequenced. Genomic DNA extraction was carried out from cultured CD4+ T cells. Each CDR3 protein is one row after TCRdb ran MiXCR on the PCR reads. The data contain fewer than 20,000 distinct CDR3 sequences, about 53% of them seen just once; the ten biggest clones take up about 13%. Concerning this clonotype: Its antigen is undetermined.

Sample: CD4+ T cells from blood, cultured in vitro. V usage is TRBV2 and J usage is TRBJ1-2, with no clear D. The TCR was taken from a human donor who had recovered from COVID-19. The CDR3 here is CASSESGFYGYTF. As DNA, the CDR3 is TGTGCCAGCAGTGAATCCGGATTTTATGGCTACACCTTC.